This T cell receptor beta chain was captured in a study of T-cell memory formation after mild COVID-19. Study as a whole: Across donors, TCR clusters were largely donor specific.

V was pared by 6 bases and J by 1 base, with 13 bases between. The CDR3 spans 15 residues. This clonotype was picked up a small number of times. The target antigen is unknown. Study findings and constraints: Clones that shrank (day 15 to 85) were balanced CD4/CD8, whereas later expanders leaned CD4+.

TCRdb fed the 5' RACE reads into MiXCR, producing one record per CDR3 protein. The sample shows just under 150,000 distinct CDR3 sequences, 15% to 20% of them seen only once. The chain combines TRBV12-3 or TRBV12-4 with TRBJ1-5, with a possible D match to TRBD1 (5 bases). The TCR was taken from an adult woman who had mild COVID-19 (a few samples of this study predate the infection). Cell type and time point are not known. The specimen sequenced was PBMCs or a T cell subset sorted from them (not recorded which). This chain's CDR3 is CASSGVTGSNQPQHF. DNA of the CDR3: TGTGCCAGCAGCGGGGTAACAGGCAGCAATCAGCCCCAGCATTTT.